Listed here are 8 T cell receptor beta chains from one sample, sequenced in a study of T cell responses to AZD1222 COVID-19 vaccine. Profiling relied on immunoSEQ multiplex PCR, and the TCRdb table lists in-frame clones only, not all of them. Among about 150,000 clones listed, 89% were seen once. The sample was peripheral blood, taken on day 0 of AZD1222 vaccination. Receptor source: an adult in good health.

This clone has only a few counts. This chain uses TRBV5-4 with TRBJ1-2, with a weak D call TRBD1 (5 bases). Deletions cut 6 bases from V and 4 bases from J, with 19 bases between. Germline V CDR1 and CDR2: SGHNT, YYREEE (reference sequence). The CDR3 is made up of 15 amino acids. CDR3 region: CASTSWRDALYGYTF. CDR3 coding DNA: TGTGCCAGCACCTCATGGCGGGACGCCCTCTATGGCTACACCTTC.

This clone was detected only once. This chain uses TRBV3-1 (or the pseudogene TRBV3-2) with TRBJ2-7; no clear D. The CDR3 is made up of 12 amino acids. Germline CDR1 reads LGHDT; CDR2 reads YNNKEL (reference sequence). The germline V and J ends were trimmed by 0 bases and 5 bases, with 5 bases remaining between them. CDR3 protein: CASSQESHEQYF. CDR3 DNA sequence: TGTGCCAGCAGCCAAGAATCCCACGAGCAGTACTTC.

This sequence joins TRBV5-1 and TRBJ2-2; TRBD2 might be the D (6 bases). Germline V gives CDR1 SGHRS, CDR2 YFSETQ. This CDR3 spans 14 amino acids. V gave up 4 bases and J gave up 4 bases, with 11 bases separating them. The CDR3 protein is CASSTEGSTGELFF. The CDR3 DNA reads TGCGCCAGCAGCACGGAGGGTAGCACCGGGGAGCTGTTTTTT.

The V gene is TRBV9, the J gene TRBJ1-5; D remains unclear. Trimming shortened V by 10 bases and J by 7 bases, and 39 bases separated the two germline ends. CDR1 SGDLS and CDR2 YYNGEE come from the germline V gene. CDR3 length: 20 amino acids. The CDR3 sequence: CASIPPPGRPPGGFMQPQHF. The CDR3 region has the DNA TGTGCCTCAATTCCCCCTCCCGGCCGCCCCCCCGGAGGGTTTATGCAGCCCCAGCATTTT.

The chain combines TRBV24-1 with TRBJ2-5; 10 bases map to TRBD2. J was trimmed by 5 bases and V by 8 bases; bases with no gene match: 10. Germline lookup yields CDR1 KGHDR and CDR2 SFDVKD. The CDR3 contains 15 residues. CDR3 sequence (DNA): TGTGCCACCATGGGGACTAGCGCTGAGCGGGAGACCCAGTACTTC. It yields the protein CATMGTSAERETQYF.

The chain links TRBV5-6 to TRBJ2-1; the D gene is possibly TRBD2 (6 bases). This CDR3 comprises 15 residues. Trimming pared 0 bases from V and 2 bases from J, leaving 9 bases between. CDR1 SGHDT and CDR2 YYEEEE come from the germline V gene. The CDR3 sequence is CASSLVLATYNEQFF. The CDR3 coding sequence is TGTGCCAGCAGCTTGGTTCTAGCGACCTACAATGAGCAGTTCTTC.

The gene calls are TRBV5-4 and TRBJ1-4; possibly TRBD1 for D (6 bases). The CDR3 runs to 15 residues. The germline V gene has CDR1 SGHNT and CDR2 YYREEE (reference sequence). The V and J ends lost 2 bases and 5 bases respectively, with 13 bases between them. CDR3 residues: CASSLGRRGNEKLFF. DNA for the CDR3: TGTGCCAGCAGCTTAGGGCGGAGGGGGAATGAAAAACTGTTTTTT.

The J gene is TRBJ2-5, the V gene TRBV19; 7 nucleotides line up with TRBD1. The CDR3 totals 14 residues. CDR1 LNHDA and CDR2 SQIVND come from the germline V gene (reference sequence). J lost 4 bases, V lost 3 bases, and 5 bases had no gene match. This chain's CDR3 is CASSIVRGTETQYF. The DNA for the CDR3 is TGTGCCAGTAGTATCGTCAGGGGGACAGAGACCCAGTACTTC.